These 29 T cell receptor beta chains originate from one sample sequenced in a study of T cell changes during pregnancy in multiple sclerosis. Assay: immunoSEQ multiplex PCR; the TCRdb copy retains only in-frame clones and omits some. The data show about 68,000 clones, about 90% seen once. Material: peripheral blood, obtained in the first trimester of pregnancy. The receptors were gathered from a female donor with multiple sclerosis, enrolled in a pregnancy study.

This clone was seen just once. The chain employs TRBV7-9 and TRBJ2-1; 9 nucleotides align to TRBD2. V lost 1 base to trimming and J lost 3 bases; unmatched junction nucleotides: 4. This CDR3 contains 16 residues. Germline-derived CDR1 and CDR2 are SEHNR and FQNEAQ (reference sequence). The CDR3 region is CASSLEGRGGYNEQFF. The CDR3 DNA is TGTGCCAGCAGCTTAGAGGGGCGGGGGGGCTACAATGAGCAGTTCTTC.

This chain connects TRBV6-1 to TRBJ2-7; unclear D gene. Germline assignment: CDR1 MNHNS and CDR2 SASEGT. This CDR3 is built from 11 residues. Trimming left V 2 bases short and J 4 bases short, with 3 bases between. The CDR3 loop is CASSEPYEQYF. The CDR3 DNA reads TGTGCCAGCAGTGAACCGTACGAGCAGTACTTC.

The chain couples TRBV5-1 to TRBJ1-2; 9 bases match TRBD1. CDR3 length equals 14 residues. V was clipped by 4 bases and J by 12 bases; unmatched bases: 13. Germline loops: CDR1 SGHRS, CDR2 YFSETQ. The CDR3 spells CASSVRTGTGNNTF. The CDR3 bases are TGCGCCAGCAGCGTAAGGACCGGGACAGGGAATAACACCTTC. The whole variable domain, remainder taken from reference TRBV5-1 and TRBJ1-2, is KAGVTQTPRYLIKTRGQQVTLSCSPISGHRSVSWYQQTPGQGLQFLFEYFSETQRNKGNFPGRFSGRQFSNSRSEMNVSTLELGDSALYLCASSVRTGTGNNTFGSGTRLTVV.

This chain connects TRBV30 to TRBJ1-5, with 7 bases that match TRBD1. Trimming took 5 bases from V and 6 from J; bases not matched to a gene: 10. CDR1 and CDR2 (germline): GTSNPN, SVGIG (reference sequence). CDR3 length: 14 amino acids. The CDR3 sequence: CAWSTGVWGQPQHF. As DNA, the CDR3 is TGTGCCTGGTCCACAGGGGTTTGGGGTCAGCCCCAGCATTTT.

The CDR3 sequence is CASSLNRGSFTDTQYF. Here the CDR3 DNA reads TGTGCCAGCAGTTTAAACCGGGGGTCGTTCACAGATACGCAGTATTTT. V is TRBV27 and J is TRBJ2-3, with D perhaps matching TRBD2 (6 bases). Trimming cost V 2 bases and J 2 bases, with 14 bases left between them. The CDR3 totals 16 residues. The germline V gene has CDR1 MNHEY and CDR2 SMNVEV (reference sequence).

In regard to this clone: In the same sample, other DNA sequences code for this CDR3. The V gene is TRBV29-1, the J gene TRBJ2-5; tentative D call: TRBD2 (6 bases). The germline V gene has CDR1 SQVTM and CDR2 ANQGSEA. With 5 bases removed from V and 1 base from J, the gap between germline ends came to 8 bases. This CDR3 is built from 12 residues. The CDR3: CSVWDFQETQYF. In DNA form, the CDR3 reads TGCAGCGTTTGGGACTTCCAAGAGACCCAGTACTTC.

This chain joins TRBV9 and TRBJ2-2, with D tentatively TRBD2 (6 bases). Deletions cut 3 bases from V and 8 bases from J, with 14 bases between. Germline V lookup: CDR1 SGDLS, CDR2 YYNGEE. The CDR3 extends over 14 amino acids. The CDR3 here is CASSGGTVRGELFF. CDR3 coding DNA: TGTGCCAGCAGCGGCGGGACTGTCAGGGGGGAGCTGTTTTTT. Drawing the rest from reference TRBV9 and TRBJ2-2, the complete variable domain is DSGVTQTPKHLITATGQRVTLRCSPRSGDLSVYWYQQSLDQGLQFLIQYYNGEERAKGNILERFSAQQFPDLHSELNLSSLELGDSALYFCASSGGTVRGELFFGEGSRLTVL.

The gene calls are TRBV5-8 and TRBJ2-2; the D gene is possibly TRBD2 (6 bases). Germline V CDR1 and CDR2: SGHTS, YDEGEE. V lost 1 base, J lost 1 base, and 14 bases lay in between. This CDR3 has 17 residues. The CDR3 sequence is CASSLYRGGRNTGELFF. CDR3 nucleotides: TGTGCCAGCAGCTTGTATCGTGGAGGGAGGAACACCGGGGAGCTGTTTTTT.

The V gene is TRBV9, the J gene TRBJ2-3; 7 bases are shared with TRBD2. The CDR3 is made up of 16 amino acids. CDR1 is SGDLS, CDR2 YYNGEE, per germline. Trimming removed 3 bases from V and 7 bases from J; junction bases left unmatched: 14. In DNA form, the CDR3 reads TGTGCCAGCAGCGACCCGCGGGGGAGCGGGGAAAATACGCAGTATTTT. This translates into CASSDPRGSGENTQYF. The entire variable domain, with the rest obtained from reference TRBV9 and TRBJ2-3, is as follows: DSGVTQTPKHLITATGQRVTLRCSPRSGDLSVYWYQQSLDQGLQFLIQYYNGEERAKGNILERFSAQQFPDLHSELNLSSLELGDSALYFCASSDPRGSGENTQYFGPGTRLTVL.

V and J are TRBV9 and TRBJ2-5; 7 bases fit TRBD1. Trimming cost V 0 bases and J 0 bases; bases outside gene matches: 5. This CDR3 comprises 16 residues. CDR1 is SGDLS, CDR2 YYNGEE, per germline. The CDR3: CASSVGGRGYQETQYF. CDR3 DNA: TGTGCCAGCAGCGTAGGCGGCAGGGGGTACCAAGAGACCCAGTACTTC.

This clone was found once. The V and J genes are TRBV7-9 and TRBJ2-1, with D possibly matching TRBD2 (5 bases). Per germline, CDR1 SEHNR and CDR2 FQNEAQ (reference sequence). Trimming removed 0 bases at V and 9 bases at J, with 12 bases between. CDR3 length equals 14 residues. This CDR3 reads CASSLAGERVEQFF. DNA of the CDR3: TGTGCCAGCAGCTTAGCGGGAGAAAGGGTTGAGCAGTTCTTC.

V gene TRBV5-1 combines with J gene TRBJ2-7, with TRBD1 identical over 7 bases. CDR1 is SGHRS and CDR2 is YFSETQ in the germline V gene. The CDR3 runs 14 residues. The V gene end was trimmed by 5 bases and the J gene end by 4 bases; junction bases not matched to a gene: 9. CDR3 bases: TGCGCCAGCAGGGCCGGGACAGCTCCTTACGAGCAGTACTTC. This translates into CASRAGTAPYEQYF.

V and J are TRBV9 and TRBJ2-3; 10 positions match TRBD1. V shed 1 base and J 1 base; nucleotides not matched to a gene: 3. The CDR3 consists of 16 residues. Germline-derived CDR1 and CDR2 are SGDLS and YYNGEE. CDR3 loop: CASSVKTGGRTDTQYF. CDR3 bases: TGTGCCAGCAGCGTAAAGACAGGGGGCCGCACAGATACGCAGTATTTT. Filled out from reference TRBV9 and TRBJ2-3, the complete variable domain reads DSGVTQTPKHLITATGQRVTLRCSPRSGDLSVYWYQQSLDQGLQFLIQYYNGEERAKGNILERFSAQQFPDLHSELNLSSLELGDSALYFCASSVKTGGRTDTQYFGPGTRLTVL.

The chain joins TRBV5-6 to TRBJ2-1; 8 bases match TRBD2. V shed 3 bases, J shed 3 bases, and the junction held 2 bases outside the gene matches. The CDR3 is 14 residues long. From germline, CDR1 is SGHDT and CDR2 YYEEEE. The CDR3 DNA reads TGTGCCAGCAGCTACGGGACTAGCTACAATGAGCAGTTCTTC. Its protein product is CASSYGTSYNEQFF.

The chain recombines TRBV2 with TRBJ2-2, with 12 nucleotides matching TRBD1. V dropped 1 base and J dropped 9; count of bases not matched to a gene: 6. This CDR3 region has 16 residues. Per the germline V gene, CDR1 is SNHLY and CDR2 is FYNNEI. For the CDR3, the DNA is TGTGCCAGCAGTGAAGGGTTGGGGACAGGGGGCAGGGAGCTGTTTTTT. As protein: CASSEGLGTGGRELFF.

The chain links TRBV30 to TRBJ1-1; tentative D call: TRBD1 (5 bases). This CDR3 has 13 residues. The germline V gene has CDR1 GTSNPN and CDR2 SVGIG (reference sequence). Deletions cut 0 bases from V and 5 bases from J, with 10 bases between. CDR3 sequence reads: CAWSVPGRTEAFF. In DNA form, the CDR3 reads TGTGCCTGGAGTGTACCAGGGAGGACTGAAGCTTTCTTT.

The rearrangement uses TRBV15 and TRBJ2-5; 7 positions match TRBD2. Trimming took 2 bases from V and 3 from J; bases not matched to a gene: 6. There are 15 residues in the CDR3. Per the germline V gene, CDR1 is LNHNV and CDR2 is YYDKDF (reference sequence). CDR3 protein: CATSRFARGEETQYF. CDR3 DNA sequence: TGTGCCACCAGCAGATTTGCACGGGGGGAAGAGACCCAGTACTTC.

This chain joins TRBV6-5 and TRBJ1-3, with D possibly TRBD1 on 6 matching bases. Per the germline V gene, CDR1 is MNHEY and CDR2 is SVGAGI. The germline V and J ends were trimmed by 2 bases and 4 bases, with 15 bases remaining between them. CDR3 size: 16 residues. CDR3 in amino acids: CASSYKGGSLGNTIYF. The CDR3 nucleotides are TGTGCCAGCAGTTACAAAGGGGGTTCCTTAGGAAACACCATATATTTT.

CDR3 sequence (DNA): TGTGCCACCAGCGAAGGGACAGATAACTACAATGAGCAGTTCTTC. Translation gives CATSEGTDNYNEQFF. V gene TRBV15 combines with J gene TRBJ2-1; 7 bases match TRBD1. V lost 5 bases and J lost 3; bases outside the gene matches: 7. CDR3 length: 15 residues. Germline V gene lookup returns CDR1 LNHNV and CDR2 YYDKDF (reference sequence).

The chain employs TRBV18 and TRBJ2-7; 8 bases fit TRBD1. The CDR3 is made up of 17 amino acids. Germline V gene sequence: CDR1 KGHSH, CDR2 LQKENI. Trimming at V came to 0 bases and at J to 1 base, leaving 8 bases not matched to a gene. CDR3 amino acids: CASSPPPGTGPSYEQYF. In DNA form, the CDR3 reads TGTGCCAGCTCACCACCCCCGGGGACAGGTCCTTCCTACGAGCAGTACTTC. Based on the CDR3 plus reference TRBV18 and TRBJ2-7, the full variable domain is NAGVMQNPRHLVRRRGQEARLRCSPMKGHSHVYWYRQLPEEGLKFMVYLQKENIIDESGMPKERFSAEFPKEGPSILRIQQVVRGDSAAYFCASSPPPGTGPSYEQYFGPGTRLTVT.

The V call is TRBV27, the J call TRBJ1-5; no definite D call. CDR1 is MNHEY, CDR2 SMNVEV, per germline (reference sequence). This CDR3 has 12 amino acids. Trimming stripped 10 bases from V and 7 bases from J, with 14 bases between. The CDR3 is CATPRVDQPQHF. In DNA form, the CDR3 reads TGTGCCACCCCGCGGGTGGACCAGCCCCAGCATTTT.

V is TRBV5-4 and J is TRBJ2-7, with TRBD2 matching 8 bases. Germline V gives CDR1 SGHNT, CDR2 YYREEE (reference sequence). The CDR3 is made up of 14 amino acids. V gave up 7 bases and J gave up 4 bases; unmatched junction bases: 10. CDR3 region: CASGEAGAQYEQYF. CDR3 in DNA: TGTGCCAGCGGAGAAGCGGGGGCTCAGTACGAGCAGTACTTC.

V gene TRBV10-3 combines with J gene TRBJ1-4, with no clear D. This CDR3 contains 18 residues. The V and J ends lost 0 bases and 9 bases respectively, with 23 bases between them. CDR1 is ENHRY, CDR2 SYGVKD, per germline. Here the CDR3 DNA reads TGTGCCATCAGTGAGTCGATGGGTTCTGGGAGTGGTAGTAAAAAACTGTTTTTT. Its translation: CAISESMGSGSGSKKLFF.

The table lists this clone with a few counts. The chain is built from TRBV5-5 and TRBJ1-6; 8 bases are a match to TRBD1. The germline gives CDR1 SGHKS, CDR2 YYEKEE (reference sequence). This CDR3 is built from 16 residues. V trimming: 4 bases; J trimming: 8 bases; junction bases outside the gene matches: 11. DNA of the CDR3: TGTGCCAGCAGCCTTTCGACAGGGGATCTTTATTCACCCCTCCACTTT. Its protein is CASSLSTGDLYSPLHF.

This sequence joins TRBV6-5 and TRBJ2-7, with TRBD2 identical over 9 bases. Germline-derived CDR1 and CDR2 are MNHEY and SVGAGI. The CDR3 totals 15 residues. The ends lost 0 bases at V and 4 bases at J; junction bases unmatched: 4. The CDR3, as DNA: TGTGCCAGCAGTTACTCGATGACTAGCGGTTACGAGCAGTACTTC. This translates into CASSYSMTSGYEQYF.

The chain joins TRBV6-5 to TRBJ1-1; unclear D gene. CDR3 length: 15 amino acids. Germline-derived CDR1 and CDR2 are MNHEY and SVGAGI. V shed 2 bases and J shed 0 bases, with 10 bases lying between them. CDR3 region: CASSYVGGMNTEAFF. In DNA form, the CDR3 reads TGTGCCAGCAGTTACGTTGGAGGGATGAACACTGAAGCTTTCTTT.

This clone showed up just once. The rearrangement joins TRBV7-2 to TRBJ1-2; D remains ambiguous. This CDR3 contains 16 residues. V was clipped by 1 base and J by 2 bases, with 14 bases between them. Germline V gene data show CDR1 as SGHTA and CDR2 as FQGNSA. The CDR3 region is CASSLEGGKSNYGYTF. The CDR3 DNA is TGTGCCAGCAGCTTAGAAGGAGGGAAATCGAACTATGGCTACACCTTC.

V is TRBV7-9 and J is TRBJ1-2, with 9 bases matching TRBD1. V lost 4 bases to trimming and J lost 7 bases; unmatched junction nucleotides: 4. The CDR3 runs to 13 residues. The germline CDR1 and CDR2 sequences are SEHNR and FQNEAQ (reference sequence). CDR3 coding DNA: TGTGCCAGCAGCTACGACAGGGGGGGTGGCTACACCTTC. Protein sequence: CASSYDRGGGYTF.

The chain employs TRBV29-1 and TRBJ2-1; TRBD1 matches at 10 bases. The CDR3 extends over 14 amino acids. Germline V gene data show CDR1 as SQVTM and CDR2 as ANQGSEA. The V and J ends lost 5 bases and 7 bases, in that order; junction bases with no gene match: 8. The CDR3 loop reads CSVLGTGARNEQFF. The DNA of the CDR3 is TGCAGCGTTTTGGGGACAGGGGCACGGAATGAGCAGTTCTTC.